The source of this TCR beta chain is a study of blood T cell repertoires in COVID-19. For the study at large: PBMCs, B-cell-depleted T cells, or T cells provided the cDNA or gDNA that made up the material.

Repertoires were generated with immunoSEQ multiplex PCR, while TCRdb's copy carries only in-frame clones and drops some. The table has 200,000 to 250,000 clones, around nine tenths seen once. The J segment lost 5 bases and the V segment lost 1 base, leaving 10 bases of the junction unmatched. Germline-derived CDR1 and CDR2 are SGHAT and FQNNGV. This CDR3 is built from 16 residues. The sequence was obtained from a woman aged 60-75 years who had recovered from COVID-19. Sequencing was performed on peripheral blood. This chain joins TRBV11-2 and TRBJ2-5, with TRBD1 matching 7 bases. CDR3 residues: CASSLGANTGEETQYF. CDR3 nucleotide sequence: TGTGCCAGCAGCTTAGGGGCCAACACAGGGGAGGAGACCCAGTACTTC.